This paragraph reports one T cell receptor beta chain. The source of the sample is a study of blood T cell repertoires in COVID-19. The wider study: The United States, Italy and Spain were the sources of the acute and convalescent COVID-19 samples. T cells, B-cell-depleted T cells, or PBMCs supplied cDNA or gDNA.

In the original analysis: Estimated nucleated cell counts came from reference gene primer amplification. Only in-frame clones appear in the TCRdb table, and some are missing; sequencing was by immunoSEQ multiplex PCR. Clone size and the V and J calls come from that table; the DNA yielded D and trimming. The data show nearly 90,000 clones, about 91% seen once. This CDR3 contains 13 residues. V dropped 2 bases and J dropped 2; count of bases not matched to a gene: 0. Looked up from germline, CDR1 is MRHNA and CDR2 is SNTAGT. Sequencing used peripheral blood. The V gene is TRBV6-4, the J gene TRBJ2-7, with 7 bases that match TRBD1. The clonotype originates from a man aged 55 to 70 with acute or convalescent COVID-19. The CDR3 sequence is CASSDGQAYEQYF. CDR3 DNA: TGTGCCAGCAGTGACGGACAGGCCTACGAGCAGTACTTC.